A selection of T cell receptor beta chains follows, all from one sample in a study of glioma-infiltrating T cells after dendritic cell vaccination. Repertoires were generated with immunoSEQ multiplex PCR, while TCRdb's copy carries only in-frame clones and drops some. In the table there are about 92,000 clones, 65% to 90% of which are singletons. This specimen consisted of blood, obtained before dendritic cell vaccination. These receptor sequences come from a human donor with glioblastoma. CDR3s include the opening cysteine and the closing phenylalanine or tryptophan. The D gene is left open where the match is weak. For some rows the clone size is stated as once, few or many, or as a class when expanded; others skip it.

cdr3_nt cdr3_aa v_call cdr3_length d_call j_call clone_size
TGCGCCAGCAGCCAAGAATTGGGGGGGGACGGGGGCATCGTTCCCCTCCACTTT CASSQELGGDGGIVPLHF TRBV4-1 18 - TRBJ1-6 -
TGTGCCAGCAGCCGGGGTCTAGCGGGGGGCGGTAAAGAGACCCAGTACTTC CASSRGLAGGGKETQYF TRBV5-4 17 TRBD2 TRBJ2-5 -
TGTGCCTGGAGTGCCGACAGGGCCTCCTATAGCAATCAGCCCCAGCATTTT CAWSADRASYSNQPQHF TRBV30 17 TRBD1 TRBJ1-5 -
TGTGCCAGCAACTCGGGGGGCTATGGCTACACCTTC CASNSGGYGYTF TRBV25-1 12 - TRBJ1-2 -
TGTGCCAGTAGTATGTCCCCGGGAGGGGGCTACAATGAGCAGTTCTTC CASSMSPGGGYNEQFF TRBV19 16 TRBD2 TRBJ2-1 -
TGTGCCAGCAGCGTAGGGACAGGAGCCATGAACACTGAAGCTTTCTTT CASSVGTGAMNTEAFF TRBV9 16 TRBD1 TRBJ1-1 -
TGTGCCTGGAAAGGGACGGGCCACGGCGGGAGTGTCTTC CAWKGTGHGGSVF TRBV30 13 TRBD2 TRBJ2-1 -
TGTGCCAGCAGCAAGGACAGGAGAAATCAGCCCCAGCATTTT CASSKDRRNQPQHF TRBV5-6 14 TRBD1 TRBJ1-5 few
TGTGCCAGCAGACCCGGACAGGGGAGCGCTGAAGCTTTCTTT CASRPGQGSAEAFF TRBV6-5 14 TRBD1 TRBJ1-1 once
TGTGCCAGCAGGCTTATAGCGGATTATACCTACGAGCAGTACTTC CASRLIADYTYEQYF TRBV7-2 15 - TRBJ2-7 few
TGCGCCAGCAGCTTAGGACGGGGGGCCTCAGATACGCAGTATTTT CASSLGRGASDTQYF TRBV5-1 15 - TRBJ2-3 -
TGTGCCAGCCTGGGACAGGGGGCAGGGAATGAGCAGTTCTTC CASLGQGAGNEQFF TRBV27 14 TRBD1 TRBJ2-1 -
TGTGCCAGTAGTGCTCTGCCGGGACACGCGAACACCGGGGAGCTGTTTTTT CASSALPGHANTGELFF TRBV19 17 - TRBJ2-2 -
TGTGCCAGCAGCGTAGACGGACACCTAGGTTATGAGCAGTTCTTC CASSVDGHLGYEQFF TRBV9 15 - TRBJ2-1 -
TGTGCCAGTAGTATGACGACAGGCTCTGGCTACACCTTC CASSMTTGSGYTF TRBV19 13 - TRBJ1-2 -
TGTGCCAGCAGCTTGGGTCCTAACAGGGATTCCTATAATTCACCCCTCCACTTT CASSLGPNRDSYNSPLHF TRBV11-2 18 - TRBJ1-6 -
TGTGCCAGCAGCTTAGGGGGCCCCTCCAATGAGCAGTTCTTC CASSLGGPSNEQFF TRBV7-9 14 - TRBJ2-1 -
TGTGCCAGCAGTTACAGAATCAGCGGGAGAGGAAATGAGCAGTTCTTC CASSYRISGRGNEQFF TRBV6-5 16 TRBD2 TRBJ2-1 -
TGTGCCAGCAGTGACTCTGAGGCAGATACGCAGTATTTT CASSDSEADTQYF TRBV6-4 13 - TRBJ2-3 -
TGTGCCAGCGGGCAGGGGGGCACAGATACGCAGTATTTT CASGQGGTDTQYF TRBV28 13 TRBD1 TRBJ2-3 -
TGCGCCAGCAGCCCATACCCGGGAGCCTCCACTGAAGCTTTCTTT CASSPYPGASTEAFF TRBV5-1 15 - TRBJ1-1 -
TGTGCCAGTAGTAAGACCCACCGGGAGAACTATCAGCCCCAGCATTTT CASSKTHRENYQPQHF TRBV19 16 - TRBJ1-5 -
TGTGCCATCAGCTCGGGTGCCTCCTACAATGAGCAGTTCTTC CAISSGASYNEQFF TRBV10-3 14 - TRBJ2-1 -
TGTGCCAGCAGGAGACTAGCGGGGACTCCCCAAGAGACCCAGTACTTC CASRRLAGTPQETQYF TRBV6-6 16 TRBD2 TRBJ2-5 -
TGTGCCAACCATGATAGCTCCTATAATTCACCCCTCCACTTT CANHDSSYNSPLHF TRBV6-4 14 - TRBJ1-6 -
TGCGCCAGCAGCTTGGGGGGGCTGGAAGATACGCAGTATTTT CASSLGGLEDTQYF TRBV5-1 14 - TRBJ2-3 -
TGTGCCAGCAGCGTAGACGGGGGGCGCGGGACTGAAGCTTTCTTT CASSVDGGRGTEAFF TRBV9 15 - TRBJ1-1 -
TGTGCCAGCAGCTACTCCCTCAGCAGGGGCTACGAGCAGTACTTC CASSYSLSRGYEQYF TRBV6-5 15 - TRBJ2-7 -
TGTGCCAGCAGCCCAACAGGGACGGAGGCTGGAAACACCATATATTTT CASSPTGTEAGNTIYF TRBV28 16 - TRBJ1-3 few
TGTGCCAGCAGCCCAGATTCTGGAAACACCATATATTTT CASSPDSGNTIYF TRBV11-3 13 - TRBJ1-3 -
TGTGCCAGCAGTGTTTTAGCGGGGAACAATGAGCAGTTCTTC CASSVLAGNNEQFF TRBV2 14 TRBD2 TRBJ2-1 -
TGTGCCAGCAGTGCGACTAGCGGGGGAGACGGTGAGCAGTTCTTC CASSATSGGDGEQFF TRBV2 15 TRBD2 TRBJ2-1 -
TGTGCCAGCAGCTTACTCGCTGAAGCTTTCTTT CASSLLAEAFF TRBV5-6 11 - TRBJ1-1 -
TGTGCCACCAGCAGGGGAGGCCGGGGTTTCAATTACAATCAGCCCCAGCATTTT CATSRGGRGFNYNQPQHF TRBV15 18 - TRBJ1-5 -
TGCGCCAGCAGCCACGAGCGGGAATTAAGCTACGAGCAGTACTTC CASSHERELSYEQYF TRBV4-1 15 TRBD2 TRBJ2-7 once
TGCGCCAGCAGCCAAGATTTGGTCGCGGGGAGTCCCTACGAGCAGTACTTC CASSQDLVAGSPYEQYF TRBV4-1 17 - TRBJ2-7 -
TGTGCCAGCAGCTTCGCGGGACAGGGCTACGAGCAGTACTTC CASSFAGQGYEQYF TRBV7-9 14 TRBD1 TRBJ2-7 -
TGTGCCAGTAGTATCGATGGGAGGTATAATGAAAAACTGTTTTTT CASSIDGRYNEKLFF TRBV19 15 - TRBJ1-4 -
TGTGCCACGAAGTCCGGTTATCAAGAGACCCAGTACTTC CATKSGYQETQYF TRBV6-5 13 - TRBJ2-5 few
TGTGCCAGCAGCTTAGGCGGACAAGAGCAGTACTTC CASSLGGQEQYF TRBV11-3 12 - TRBJ2-7 -
TGTGCCAGCAGCTTGGGGTTGTCCGGGGGAGGCTACACCTTC CASSLGLSGGGYTF TRBV5-4 14 - TRBJ1-2 -
TGTGCCAGCAGCGTAAGTGAGAGAAGCACAGATACGCAGTATTTT CASSVSERSTDTQYF TRBV9 15 - TRBJ2-3 -
TGTGCCAGCAGCCTGGGGGCTAGCGGGTCGAACACCGGGGAGCTGTTTTTT CASSLGASGSNTGELFF TRBV5-6 17 TRBD2 TRBJ2-2 -
TGTGCCAGCAGTTACTCCGGCAGGGGGTTTGTATCTGGCTGCACCTTC CASSYSGRGFVSGCTF TRBV6-5 16 TRBD1 TRBJ1-2 -
TGTGCCAGCAGCTTTAAAACTAGCGGGGGGAAGGAGACCCAGTACTTC CASSFKTSGGKETQYF TRBV5-6 16 TRBD2 TRBJ2-5 -
TGTGCCAGCAGCTCTTCTCCTAGCCCTCCAGATACGCAGTATTTT CASSSSPSPPDTQYF TRBV7-6 15 - TRBJ2-3 -
TGTGCCAGTAGTTTGGCCAGGGGAGAAACTGAAGCTTTCTTT CASSLARGETEAFF TRBV19 14 - TRBJ1-1 -
TGTGCCAGCAGCGTATTGGGACTAGCGGGAGTTTTGGAGCAGTTCTTC CASSVLGLAGVLEQFF TRBV9 16 TRBD2 TRBJ2-1 -